One sample yielded the 28 T cell receptor beta chains listed below, sequenced in a study of OX40 agonist ivuxolimab in advanced cancers. Sequenced by immunoSEQ multiplex PCR; TCRdb stores in-frame clones only, minus some. The sample carries around 78,000 clones, 81% recorded once. The sample was CD4+ or CD8+ T cells sorted from blood, taken in a trial of the OX40 agonist ivuxolimab. The source is an adult with an advanced solid tumor such as melanoma, head and neck, liver or kidney cancer.

The gene calls are TRBV2 and TRBJ1-1, with 7 positions matching TRBD1. From germline, CDR1 is SNHLY and CDR2 FYNNEI. V shed 5 bases, J shed 4 bases, and the junction held 7 bases outside the gene matches. The CDR3 runs 14 residues. This CDR3 reads CASSFGGGGTEAFF. The CDR3 DNA sequence: TGTGCCAGCAGTTTTGGAGGGGGCGGCACTGAAGCTTTCTTT.

The chain has TRBV11-2 and TRBJ2-2; D perhaps matches TRBD2 (6 bases). Germline values: CDR1 SGHAT, CDR2 FQNNGV. The ends were cut back, 2 bases at V and 0 bases at J, with 10 bases in the middle. The CDR3 runs 16 residues. CDR3 in amino acids: CASSLFRGANTGELFF. CDR3 nucleotides: TGTGCCAGCAGCTTATTCCGCGGGGCGAACACCGGGGAGCTGTTTTTT.

This clone was seen once. The J gene is TRBJ2-5, the V gene TRBV6-5; either TRBD1 or TRBD2 may supply D (5 bases each). TRBJ2-7 matches the DNA end more closely, so the J call is doubtful. CDR3 length: 14 amino acids. Per germline, CDR1 MNHEY and CDR2 SVGAGI. CDR3 DNA: TGTGCCAGCAGACCGGGGACGGGCACCTACGAGCAGTACTTC. This codes for CASRPGTGTYEQYF.

The J gene is TRBJ2-3, the V gene TRBV10-3; D might be TRBD1 (5 bases). CDR3 size: 15 residues. CDR1 is ENHRY, CDR2 SYGVKD, per germline. V lost 3 bases, J lost 3 bases, and 13 bases lay in between. The CDR3 protein is CAISDGREGTDTQYF. The CDR3, as DNA: TGTGCCATCAGTGACGGCAGGGAAGGGACAGATACGCAGTATTTT.

The V call is TRBV6-6, the J call TRBJ2-7; no reliable D call. The length of the CDR3 is 13 residues. Germline CDR1 is MNHNY and CDR2 is SVGAGI (reference sequence). The V gene lost 4 bases and the J gene lost 3 bases, with 10 bases spanning the gap. DNA of the CDR3: TGTGCCAGCAGTTTGAACTCGGACTACGAGCAGTACTTC. Its translation is CASSLNSDYEQYF.

The chain couples TRBV6-4 to TRBJ2-2; tentative D call: TRBD1 (6 bases). V was clipped by 0 bases and J by 7 bases, with 24 bases between them. The germline V gene encodes CDR1 MRHNA and CDR2 SNTAGT. CDR3 length equals 19 residues. CDR3 in amino acids: CASSDSSPWTVRGDGELFF. The CDR3 DNA follows: TGTGCCAGCAGTGACTCATCCCCTTGGACAGTGCGTGGGGACGGGGAGCTGTTTTTT.

The gene calls are TRBV7-9 and TRBJ2-5; D might be TRBD1 or TRBD2, each matching 6 bases. This CDR3 is built from 14 residues. The germline V gene encodes CDR1 SEHNR and CDR2 FQNEAQ (reference sequence). The ends were cut back, 4 bases at V and 4 bases at J, with 13 bases in the middle. CDR3 loop: CASSYRGERETQYF. The CDR3 nucleotides are TGTGCCAGCAGCTATAGGGGGGAGCGAGAGACCCAGTACTTC.

CDR3: CASSAGTRVFYTF. The CDR3 DNA reads TGTGCCAGCAGCGCCGGGACAAGAGTGTTCTACACCTTC. The chain has TRBV6-6 and TRBJ1-2; weak D call: TRBD1 (6 bases). From germline, CDR1 is MNHNY and CDR2 SVGAGI (reference sequence). This CDR3 is built from 13 residues. Trimming took off 6 bases at V and 10 bases at J, with 18 bases between the two ends.

This clone has more than one count but fewer than ten. The same CDR3 arises from other DNA sequences in this sample as well. The genes are TRBV6-1 and TRBJ2-7; a possible D gene is TRBD1 (5 bases). The V end was cut by 5 bases, the J end by 3 bases, with 8 bases between. This CDR3 has 12 amino acids. In germline, CDR1 is MNHNS, CDR2 SASEGT. CDR3 DNA: TGTGCCAGCAGTAGGGGTAGCTACGAGCAGTACTTC. Protein product: CASSRGSYEQYF.

By sample share, this clone is medium-sized. CDR3 amino acids: CASSVGQRGTANSPLHF. CDR3 nucleotide sequence: TGTGCCAGCAGCGTCGGGCAAAGGGGGACAGCAAATTCACCCCTCCACTTT. The chain employs TRBV9 and TRBJ1-6; 7 positions match TRBD1. Germline V gene data show CDR1 as SGDLS and CDR2 as YYNGEE. The trim removed 2 bases at V and 7 bases at J, leaving 12 bases unmatched. The CDR3 is 17 residues long.

This chain joins TRBV2 and TRBJ2-1, with TRBD2 matching over 8 bases. V dropped 3 bases and J dropped 9; count of bases not matched to a gene: 7. CDR3 length: 14 residues. In germline, CDR1 is SNHLY, CDR2 FYNNEI. The CDR3 is CASSETSERGEQFF. CDR3 DNA: TGTGCCAGCAGTGAGACTAGCGAACGAGGTGAGCAGTTCTTC. Full variable domain (missing parts from reference TRBV2 and TRBJ2-1): EPEVTQTPSHQVTQMGQEVILRCVPISNHLYFYWYRQILGQKVEFLVSFYNNEISEKSEIFDDQFSVERPDGSNFTLKIRSTKLEDSAMYFCASSETSERGEQFFGPGTRLTVL.

The chain combines TRBV4-1 with TRBJ2-3; D is perhaps TRBD1 (5 bases). The CDR3 covers 14 residues. V dropped 3 bases and J dropped 1 base, with 8 bases sitting between them. Per the germline V gene, CDR1 is MGHRA and CDR2 is YSYEKL. CDR3 region: CASSQRQRTDTQYF. CDR3 DNA sequence: TGCGCCAGCAGCCAGAGACAGCGCACAGATACGCAGTATTTT.

The CDR3 bases are TGTGCCAGCAGCACTGGACCCTTCCTACAGTATTTT. Protein: CASSTGPFLQYF. The chain carries TRBV7-9 and TRBJ2-3; the D is unclear. Germline V lookup: CDR1 SEHNR, CDR2 FQNEAQ (reference sequence). The CDR3 length is 12 residues. V dropped 5 bases and J dropped 12 bases, with 15 bases sitting between them.

This clone was detected only once. J is TRBJ1-1 and V is TRBV5-1, with D possibly being TRBD1 (5 bases). The V end was cut by 3 bases, the J end by 1 base, with 7 bases between. Germline CDR1 SGHRS, CDR2 YFSETQ. There are 13 residues in the CDR3. CDR3 in amino acids: CASSSGQNTEAFF. The DNA for the CDR3 is TGCGCCAGCAGCTCTGGACAGAACACTGAAGCTTTCTTT.

This clone showed up just a few times. The sample contains more than one DNA sequence encoding this CDR3. V gene TRBV19 combines with J gene TRBJ1-5; D may be TRBD1 (5 bases). Trimming pared 0 bases from V and 2 bases from J, leaving 11 bases between. The CDR3 has 16 amino acids. CDR1 LNHDA and CDR2 SQIVND come from the germline V gene (reference sequence). The CDR3 nucleotides are TGTGCCAGTAGTATAGAGGGTGGGGGAGGCAATCAGCCCCAGCATTTT. It specifies CASSIEGGGGNQPQHF.

This clone is labeled as large. This chain joins TRBV6-6 and TRBJ1-2; tentatively, D is TRBD1 (6 bases). The germline V and J ends were trimmed by 0 bases and 7 bases, with 12 bases remaining between them. CDR3 length equals 14 residues. Looked up from germline, CDR1 is MNHNY and CDR2 is SVGAGI (reference sequence). The CDR3 region is CASSYSIGTTGYTF. CDR3 DNA: TGTGCCAGCAGTTACTCGATCGGGACAACTGGCTACACCTTC.

This clone came up once. The chain employs TRBV19 and TRBJ1-2; TRBD1 matches 10 bases. V shed 7 bases, J shed 6 bases, and the junction held 5 bases outside the gene matches. This CDR3 contains 13 residues. Germline V gives CDR1 LNHDA, CDR2 SQIVND (reference sequence). The chain's CDR3 is CASNSGQGDGYTF. CDR3 nucleotide sequence: TGTGCCAGTAACTCAGGACAGGGGGATGGCTACACCTTC.

This clone occurred once. The gene calls are TRBV12-2 and TRBJ1-2. TRBV12-2 is an annotated pseudogene. This CDR3 comprises 15 residues. The CDR3 region is CASRRQRERSYGYTF. The DNA for the CDR3 is TGTGCAAGTCGCCGCCAGAGGGAAAGATCTTATGGCTACACCTTC.

This clone was recorded a few times. This sequence joins TRBV20-1 and TRBJ1-6; no clear D. Deletions cut 7 bases from V and 14 bases from J, with 15 bases between. The CDR3 extends over 11 amino acids. The germline CDR1 and CDR2 sequences are DFQATT and SNEGSKA (reference sequence). CDR3 sequence reads: CSVMEIGALHF. The CDR3 nucleotides are TGCAGTGTAATGGAGATCGGGGCCCTCCACTTT.

The chain joins TRBV5-1 to TRBJ2-5; TRBD2 aligns across 10 bases. CDR3 length equals 16 residues. CDR1 is SGHRS and CDR2 is YFSETQ in the germline V gene. The V gene end was trimmed by 2 bases and the J gene end by 0 bases; junction bases not matched to a gene: 4. The CDR3 nucleotides are TGCGCCAGCAGCTTTCCAGCGGGGGGGTACCAAGAGACCCAGTACTTC. This codes for CASSFPAGGYQETQYF.

The V call is TRBV7-8, the J call TRBJ2-1; D not certain. This CDR3 has 13 residues. In germline, CDR1 is SGHVS, CDR2 FQNEAQ. Between the trimmed V and J ends, which lost 5 bases and 9 bases, there was a span of 14 bases. The DNA for the CDR3 is TGTGCCAGCAGCCGCACGGTAGCCACTGAGCAGTTCTTC. Protein sequence: CASSRTVATEQFF.

V and J are TRBV7-3 and TRBJ1-1; D remains unclear. The CDR3 spans 14 residues. V was shortened by 4 bases and J by 1 base, with 10 bases between the two germline ends. The germline CDR1 and CDR2 sequences are SGHTA and FQGTGA. The CDR3 is CASSSQSGNTEAFF. CDR3 nucleotides: TGTGCCAGCAGCTCCCAATCGGGGAACACTGAAGCTTTCTTT.

This clone was detected once. The gene calls are TRBV7-8 and TRBJ2-1; 10 bases match TRBD2. Per germline, CDR1 SGHVS and CDR2 FQNEAQ. The ends lost 5 bases at V and 2 bases at J; junction bases unmatched: 6. The CDR3 extends over 16 amino acids. CDR3 in DNA: TGTGCCAGCAGCCCCATAGCGGGGGGTACCTACAATGAGCAGTTCTTC. This codes for CASSPIAGGTYNEQFF.

The rearrangement links TRBV7-2 to TRBJ1-2; maybe TRBD1 (5 bases). The length of the CDR3 is 14 residues. V lost 0 bases and J lost 2, with 7 bases in between. Germline lookup yields CDR1 SGHTA and CDR2 FQGNSA. The CDR3 coding sequence is TGTGCCAGCAGCTTAGCCCAGGGAAACTATGGCTACACCTTC. This sequence encodes CASSLAQGNYGYTF.

The chain employs TRBV7-9 and TRBJ1-4; 7 bases align to TRBD1. The CDR3 runs 15 residues. Germline loops: CDR1 SEHNR, CDR2 FQNEAQ (reference sequence). V gave up 4 bases and J gave up 5 bases; unmatched junction bases: 7. CDR3 sequence: CASSSLTGRNEKLFF. CDR3 coding DNA: TGTGCCAGCAGCTCCTTGACAGGGAGAAATGAAAAACTGTTTTTT.

This clone has a handful of counts. This rearrangement joins TRBV6-5 to TRBJ2-7, with 10 bases aligning to TRBD1. CDR1 is MNHEY, CDR2 SVGAGI, per germline. This CDR3 spans 14 amino acids. The ends lost 6 bases at V and 3 bases at J; junction bases unmatched: 5. CDR3 loop: CASRRDRGNYEQYF. CDR3 DNA: TGTGCCAGCAGGCGGGACAGGGGAAACTACGAGCAGTACTTC.

The V and J genes are TRBV21-1 and TRBJ1-3. TRBV21-1 is assigned pseudogene status. The CDR3 contains 14 residues. The CDR3: CASSNLGRGNTIYF. The DNA of the CDR3 is TGTGCCAGCAGCAATCTAGGCCGTGGAAACACCATATATTTT.

V gene TRBV13 combines with J gene TRBJ2-2; TRBD2 matches at 8 bases. Germline V CDR1 and CDR2: PRHDT, FYEKMQ (reference sequence). The CDR3 is 17 amino acids. The trim removed 5 bases at V and 3 bases at J, leaving 11 bases unmatched. DNA of the CDR3: TGTGCCAGCAGCGCACGGAACCGGGGGGGTTACACCGGGGAGCTGTTTTTT. Amino acid sequence: CASSARNRGGYTGELFF.